This TCR beta chain was obtained from a study of graft-versus-host responses after intestinal transplantation. In the study overall: In this cohort, recipients had multivisceral, liver-intestinal, or isolated intestinal transplants. General study findings and limits: Allografts from individuals with graft-donor T cell macrochimerism displayed high graft-versus-host to host-versus-graft clonal ratios.

This CDR3 contains 17 residues. The V segment lost 3 bases and the J segment 2 bases; nucleotides outside the gene matches: 9. CDR1 MNHEY and CDR2 SMNVEV come from the germline V gene (reference sequence). A few counts support this clone. Its antigen remains unknown. Only in-frame clones appear in the TCRdb table, and some are missing; sequencing was by immunoSEQ multiplex PCR. The sample shows under 25,000 clones, approximately 86% of them seen only once. The chain has TRBV27 and TRBJ2-7, with TRBD2 identical over 11 bases. Sequencing was performed on PBMCs, taken 220 to 240 days after intestinal transplant. This TCR came from a human patient who received an intestinal transplant, so some T cells may come from the graft donor. The CDR3 nucleotides are TGTGCCAGCAGTTTCAACGCCGGGACTAGCGGAGCCTACGAGCAGTACTTC. It codes for CASSFNAGTSGAYEQYF.